This TCR beta chain was obtained from a study of immune evolution from preneoplasia to lung adenocarcinoma. Some clones are missing from TCRdb's copy, which holds only in-frame ones; the method was immunoSEQ multiplex PCR. The sample has 4,000 to 4,500 clones; roughly three quarters are singletons. V was cut by 0 bases and J by 2 bases, with 5 bases left in between. Per germline, CDR1 SEHNR and CDR2 FQNEAQ (reference sequence). CDR3 length equals 13 residues. The chain combines TRBV7-9 with TRBJ2-7, with D possibly matching TRBD2 (5 bases). The sequencing sample was made of FFPE invasive lung adenocarcinoma tissue. This clonotype originated in a person aged 70 to 85 with invasive lung adenocarcinoma. Some clones in this sample may be carry-over from other donors' samples. CDR3 sequence (DNA): TGTGCCAGCAGCTTAGCCGGGGCCTACGAGCAGTACTTC. It translates to CASSLAGAYEQYF.